One and the same sample provided the 30 T cell receptor beta chains below, sequenced in a study of cytomegalovirus exposure and HLA in healthy donors. The study ran its PCR with 60 Vbeta and 13 Jbeta primers. Assay used: immunoSEQ multiplex PCR; TCRdb lists only in-frame clones, some missing. The sample holds approximately 130,000 clones, about 82% seen once. The sequenced sample consisted of PBMCs. All receptors come from a boy younger than 18 in good health and CMV-seronegative.

This rearrangement joins TRBV4-1 to TRBJ2-4, with 9 bases fitting TRBD1. Germline-derived CDR1 and CDR2 are MGHRA and YSYEKL. After removal of 2 bases from V and 1 base from J, the junction contained 6 bases not matched to a gene. The CDR3 is made up of 17 amino acids. The CDR3: CASSQPGTGLAKNIQYF. The CDR3 DNA reads TGCGCCAGCAGCCAACCCGGGACAGGGCTGGCCAAAAACATTCAGTACTTC.

This clone was detected once. This chain joins TRBV4-1 and TRBJ2-2; TRBD2 matches at 10 bases. Trimming removed 1 base from V and 4 bases from J; junction bases left unmatched: 3. From germline, CDR1 is MGHRA and CDR2 YSYEKL. The CDR3 sequence is 16 residues long. CDR3 in amino acids: CASSQALAGFTGELFF. The CDR3 region has the DNA TGCGCCAGCAGCCAAGCACTAGCGGGGTTCACCGGGGAGCTGTTTTTT.

The chain employs TRBV30 and TRBJ2-7; perhaps TRBD1 as D (6 bases). The V and J ends lost 2 bases and 1 base respectively, with 12 bases between them. The germline gives CDR1 GTSNPN, CDR2 SVGIG (reference sequence). There are 14 residues in the CDR3. CDR3 DNA: TGTGCCTGGAGTTTCGCAGGGGTTTCCTACGAGCAGTACTTC. Protein: CAWSFAGVSYEQYF.

The V call is TRBV30, the J call TRBJ2-7, with 7 bases that match TRBD2. This CDR3 region has 15 residues. Trimming took 2 bases from V and 5 from J; bases not matched to a gene: 12. Per the germline V gene, CDR1 is GTSNPN and CDR2 is SVGIG (reference sequence). This chain's CDR3 is CAWSPLGSGGDEQYF. In nucleotides, the CDR3 is TGTGCCTGGAGTCCCCTAGGTTCGGGAGGTGACGAGCAGTACTTC.

The J gene is TRBJ2-3, the V gene TRBV9; TRBD2 agrees at 12 bases. The junction had 8 bases not matched to a gene; V was cut back by 1 base and J by 5 bases. There are 17 residues in the CDR3. CDR1 SGDLS and CDR2 YYNGEE come from the germline V gene. This chain's CDR3 is CASSVTASGRAQDTQYF. CDR3 coding DNA: TGTGCCAGCAGCGTAACGGCTAGCGGGAGGGCACAAGATACGCAGTATTTT.

The V call is TRBV9, the J call TRBJ2-1, with TRBD1 as a possible D gene (6 bases). The germline V and J ends were trimmed by 3 bases and 6 bases, with 13 bases remaining between them. Germline V gene data show CDR1 as SGDLS and CDR2 as YYNGEE. This CDR3 is built from 14 residues. CDR3 sequence reads: CASSGKQGSNEQFF. CDR3 DNA: TGTGCCAGCAGCGGGAAGCAGGGGAGCAATGAGCAGTTCTTC.

The chain is built from TRBV7-3 and TRBJ2-7; a weak D match, TRBD1 (6 bases). Germline-derived CDR1 and CDR2 are SGHTA and FQGTGA. Trimming took off 4 bases at V and 4 bases at J, with 17 bases between the two ends. The CDR3 has 15 amino acids. This CDR3 reads CASSWGRALSYEQYF. The CDR3 region has the DNA TGTGCCAGCAGCTGGGGGCGGGCCCTTTCATACGAGCAGTACTTC. Looking up the rest from reference TRBV7-3 and TRBJ2-7 gives the full variable domain: GAGVSQTPSNKVTEKGKYVELRCDPISGHTALYWYRQSLGQGPEFLIYFQGTGAADDSGLPNDRFFAVRPEGSVSTLKIQRTERGDSAVYLCASSWGRALSYEQYFGPGTRLTVT.

This clone was observed a handful of times. The rearrangement uses TRBV6-1 and TRBJ1-1; TRBD1 matches at 8 bases. This CDR3 has 14 amino acids. Looked up from germline, CDR1 is MNHNS and CDR2 is SASEGT. The ends lost 6 bases at V and 5 bases at J; junction bases unmatched: 8. In DNA form, the CDR3 reads TGTGCCAGCAGCCAACAGGGGGGGCTGACTGAAGCTTTCTTT. This encodes CASSQQGGLTEAFF.

To note about this clone: The same CDR3 arises from other DNA sequences in this sample as well. J is TRBJ2-7 and V is TRBV29-1; D uncertain. The V and J ends lost 4 bases and 2 bases respectively, with 15 bases between them. Per germline, CDR1 SQVTM and CDR2 ANQGSEA. CDR3 size: 14 residues. For the CDR3, the DNA is TGCAGCGTTGCCTCCCCGTTGGCGGCCTACGAGCAGTACTTC. Its protein is CSVASPLAAYEQYF.

The chain is built from TRBV11-3 and TRBJ1-3; 8 nucleotides match TRBD1. Germline V gene lookup returns CDR1 SGHNT and CDR2 YENEEA. V lost 1 base to trimming and J lost 1 base; unmatched junction nucleotides: 9. CDR3 length: 18 amino acids. The CDR3 region is CASSLARTGSLSGNTIYF. The CDR3 coding sequence is TGTGCCAGCAGCTTAGCCCGGACAGGGTCCCTTTCTGGAAACACCATATATTTT. Together with reference TRBV11-3 and TRBJ1-3, the CDR3 gives the full variable domain: EAGVVQSPRYKIIEKKQPVAFWCNPISGHNTLYWYLQNLGQGPELLIRYENEEAVDDSQLPKDRFSAERLKGVDSTLKIQPAELGDSAVYLCASSLARTGSLSGNTIYFGEGSWLTVV.

The chain joins TRBV19 to TRBJ2-6; TRBD2 matches 9 bases. The CDR3 loop spans 16 amino acids. Unmatched junction bases numbered 6, after V lost 5 bases and J lost 4 bases. CDR1 LNHDA and CDR2 SQIVND come from the germline V gene (reference sequence). The CDR3 here is CASSAAGGSGANVLTF. For the CDR3, the DNA is TGTGCCAGTAGTGCCGCGGGAGGGTCCGGGGCCAACGTCCTGACTTTC. Full variable domain (outside the CDR3, taken from reference TRBV19 and TRBJ2-6): DGGITQSPKYLFRKEGQNVTLSCEQNLNHDAMYWYRQDPGQGLRLIYYSQIVNDFQKGDIAEGYSVSREKKESFPLTVTSAQKNPTAFYLCASSAAGGSGANVLTFGAGSRLTVL.

The chain carries TRBV4-2 and TRBJ2-3, with 10 bases fitting TRBD2. The germline V gene encodes CDR1 LGHNA and CDR2 YNFKEQ. The CDR3 sequence is 15 residues long. V lost 6 bases and J lost 4; bases outside the gene matches: 7. The CDR3 DNA sequence: TGTGCCAGCAGGGGGAGTAGCGGGAGGCCAGATACGCAGTATTTT. Its protein is CASRGSSGRPDTQYF.

In its sample, this clone was seen once. This chain uses TRBV7-9 with TRBJ1-2, with D tentatively TRBD1 (6 bases). Looked up from germline, CDR1 is SEHNR and CDR2 is FQNEAQ (reference sequence). This CDR3 has 14 residues. V was cut by 7 bases and J by 3 bases, with 15 bases left in between. The DNA of the CDR3 is TGTGCCAGCATAGACGCTCGGACAGACTATGGCTACACCTTC. Translation: CASIDARTDYGYTF.

J is TRBJ2-3 and V is TRBV4-1, with D maybe TRBD1 (6 bases). Trimming cost V 4 bases and J 4 bases, with 12 bases left between them. The V gene's germline CDR1 is MGHRA and CDR2 YSYEKL. The CDR3 length is 14 residues. CDR3 residues: CASSPGAGADTQYF. The DNA of the CDR3 is TGCGCCAGCAGCCCAGGGGCCGGGGCAGATACGCAGTATTTT.

The J gene is TRBJ2-2, the V gene TRBV27, with 10 bases matching TRBD1. The CDR3 sequence is 15 residues long. V gave up 4 bases and J gave up 5 bases; unmatched junction bases: 4. Germline-derived CDR1 and CDR2 are MNHEY and SMNVEV (reference sequence). CDR3 loop: CASSSGTGVTGELFF. The CDR3 coding sequence is TGTGCCAGCAGTTCTGGGACAGGGGTTACCGGGGAGCTGTTTTTT.

This chain connects TRBV4-1 to TRBJ2-1; TRBD1 aligns across 11 bases. Germline values: CDR1 MGHRA, CDR2 YSYEKL. This CDR3 is built from 14 residues. Trimming at V came to 1 base and at J to 9 bases, leaving 2 bases not matched to a gene. CDR3 bases: TGCGCCAGCAGCCAAGGGACAGGGGGCGGTGAGCAGTTCTTC. This gives the protein CASSQGTGGGEQFF.

The chain recombines TRBV27 with TRBJ1-5, with D perhaps matching TRBD1 (5 bases). The CDR3 is 15 amino acids. Trimming pared 5 bases from V and 6 bases from J, leaving 17 bases between. The germline V gene encodes CDR1 MNHEY and CDR2 SMNVEV (reference sequence). The DNA for the CDR3 is TGTGCCAGCAGTAACGCCGGGGGTGAGGGTCAGCCCCAGCATTTT. Translated: CASSNAGGEGQPQHF.

The rearrangement links TRBV27 to TRBJ1-2; weak D call: TRBD1 (5 bases). V dropped 5 bases and J dropped 2 bases, with 9 bases sitting between them. From germline, CDR1 is MNHEY and CDR2 SMNVEV (reference sequence). The CDR3 spans 13 residues. Written as DNA, the CDR3 is TGTGCCAGCAGTCCGGACATAAACTATGGCTACACCTTC. It translates to CASSPDINYGYTF.

The chain is built from TRBV11-3 and TRBJ2-7; D gene uncertain. The germline CDR1 and CDR2 sequences are SGHNT and YENEEA. The CDR3 sequence is 12 residues long. V was shortened by 5 bases and J by 2 bases, with 7 bases between the two germline ends. CDR3: CASSGDTYEQYF. CDR3 bases: TGTGCCAGCAGCGGCGACACCTACGAGCAGTACTTC.

The chain links TRBV7-9 to TRBJ1-5; the D gene is possibly TRBD1 (6 bases). The CDR3 is made up of 16 amino acids. Trimming shortened V by 3 bases and J by 6 bases, and 18 bases separated the two germline ends. Germline values: CDR1 SEHNR, CDR2 FQNEAQ (reference sequence). The CDR3 nucleotides read TGTGCCAGCAGCTTCGGGGGTGGGGGGGCCGGTCAGCCCCAGCATTTT. Its translation: CASSFGGGGAGQPQHF.

The V call is TRBV6-1, the J call TRBJ1-6, with D hard to call. Per germline, CDR1 MNHNS and CDR2 SASEGT. Trimming took off 7 bases at V and 5 bases at J, with 12 bases between the two ends. CDR3 length: 14 residues. The CDR3 coding sequence is TGTGCCAGCACCCCCGGAGTAGATAATTCACCCCTCCACTTT. Amino acids: CASTPGVDNSPLHF.

The chain has TRBV6-6 and TRBJ2-1, with 10 bases identical to TRBD1. The germline CDR1 and CDR2 sequences are MNHNY and SVGAGI (reference sequence). The CDR3 loop spans 11 amino acids. Losses at the gene ends were 6 bases for V and 14 bases for J; bases not matched to a gene: 4. CDR3 DNA: TGTGCCAGCAGCCCCGGACAGGGGGAGTTCTTC. It codes for CASSPGQGEFF.

In this sample, this clone turned up once. V and J are TRBV13 and TRBJ2-1; 12 positions match TRBD2. Trimming cost V 5 bases and J 4 bases; bases outside gene matches: 6. Germline CDR1 PRHDT, CDR2 FYEKMQ (reference sequence). This CDR3 contains 16 residues. The CDR3 DNA reads as TGTGCCAGCAGCGCCCGGACTAGCGGGATTTACAATGAGCAGTTCTTC. Protein: CASSARTSGIYNEQFF.

The rearrangement links TRBV30 to TRBJ1-2, with D unresolved. Trimming took 0 bases from V and 7 from J, leaving 12 bases between them. From germline, CDR1 is GTSNPN and CDR2 SVGIG (reference sequence). The CDR3 contains 13 residues. The CDR3 DNA reads TGTGCCTGGAGTGTATATGGGAGCCCTGGCTACACCTTC. This gives the protein CAWSVYGSPGYTF.

The CDR3 nucleotides read TGTGCCAGCAGCGGCGGGACTAGCGGGAGTATCTACGAGCAGTACTTC. It translates to CASSGGTSGSIYEQYF. The chain carries TRBV5-6 and TRBJ2-7; 14 bases are a match to TRBD2. The CDR3 has 16 amino acids. Trimming cost V 4 bases and J 3 bases; bases outside gene matches: 6. From germline, CDR1 is SGHDT and CDR2 YYEEEE.

This chain joins TRBV6-6 and TRBJ2-3, with 10 positions matching TRBD2. The length of the CDR3 is 13 residues. The germline CDR1 and CDR2 sequences are MNHNY and SVGAGI (reference sequence). The ends lost 9 bases at V and 6 bases at J; junction bases unmatched: 6. The CDR3 region is CASLAGESDTQYF. The CDR3 coding sequence is TGTGCCAGTCTAGCGGGAGAATCCGATACGCAGTATTTT.

This clone has just one count. The chain has TRBV6-5 and TRBJ2-1, with TRBD2 matching over 9 bases. After removal of 7 bases from V and 5 bases from J, the junction contained 9 bases not matched to a gene. Germline V gene sequence: CDR1 MNHEY, CDR2 SVGAGI. This CDR3 contains 15 residues. The CDR3 protein is CASTDTSGFDNEQFF. CDR3 nucleotide sequence: TGTGCCAGCACTGACACTAGCGGGTTTGACAATGAGCAGTTCTTC.

The J gene is TRBJ2-2, the V gene TRBV27; 9 bases match TRBD2. V lost 3 bases, J lost 1 base, and 3 bases stayed unmatched. Germline V lookup: CDR1 MNHEY, CDR2 SMNVEV (reference sequence). This CDR3 has 16 amino acids. The CDR3: CASSLTSGWNTGELFF. As DNA, the CDR3 is TGTGCCAGCAGTTTGACTAGCGGATGGAACACCGGGGAGCTGTTTTTT.

The chain links TRBV2 to TRBJ2-7; possible D gene TRBD2, 5 bases. The V gene lost 6 bases and the J gene lost 7 bases, with 10 bases spanning the gap. Germline CDR1 SNHLY, CDR2 FYNNEI. The CDR3 runs to 11 residues. The DNA of the CDR3 is TGTGCCAGCAGCGAACGACTAGAGCAGTACTTC. Its translation is CASSERLEQYF.

In its sample, this clone was seen a few times. This chain connects TRBV6-5 to TRBJ1-1; perhaps TRBD1 as D (6 bases). The CDR3 is made up of 14 amino acids. Trimming removed 0 bases at V and 6 bases at J, with 11 bases between. CDR1 is MNHEY and CDR2 is SVGAGI in the germline V gene. CDR3 loop: CASSYSRGSPEAFF. Here the CDR3 DNA reads TGTGCCAGCAGTTACTCGAGGGGGAGCCCTGAAGCTTTCTTT.